These 20 T cell receptor beta chains were sequenced from one sample in a study of cytomegalovirus exposure and HLA in healthy donors. The study ran its PCR with 60 Vbeta and 13 Jbeta primers. Method: immunoSEQ multiplex PCR; TCRdb's copy keeps in-frame clones and lacks some. Here the sample spans about 97,000 clones, over 8% being singletons. Sequenced: PBMCs. Source of these receptors: a man in his fifties in good health and CMV-seropositive.

The gene calls are TRBV7-9 and TRBJ1-3, with TRBD1 matching 8 bases. Trimming cost V 5 bases and J 1 base; bases outside gene matches: 4. Germline CDR1 is SEHNR and CDR2 is FQNEAQ (reference sequence). The CDR3 has 15 amino acids. CDR3 coding DNA: TGTGCCAGCAGCCCGGACAGGGCATCTGGAAACACCATATATTTT. Amino acids: CASSPDRASGNTIYF. The whole variable domain, filled in from reference TRBV7-9 and TRBJ1-3, reads DTGVSQNPRHKITKRGQNVTFRCDPISEHNRLYWYRQTLGQGPEFLTYFQNEAQLEKSRLLSDRFSAERPKGSFSTLEIQRTEQGDSAMYLCASSPDRASGNTIYFGEGSWLTVV.

Only a few counts were recorded for this clone. The J gene is TRBJ2-1, the V gene TRBV5-1; a possible D gene is TRBD1 (6 bases). Per germline, CDR1 SGHRS and CDR2 YFSETQ. With 8 bases removed from V and 4 bases from J, the gap between germline ends came to 16 bases. The length of the CDR3 is 14 residues. CDR3 in amino acids: CASIQGAGYNEQFF. CDR3 coding DNA: TGCGCCAGTATACAGGGCGCTGGGTACAATGAGCAGTTCTTC.

This clone was counted between two and nine times. V and J are TRBV19 and TRBJ1-3, with a weak D call TRBD1 (5 bases). Germline loops: CDR1 LNHDA, CDR2 SQIVND (reference sequence). V dropped 7 bases and J dropped 1 base, with 14 bases sitting between them. This CDR3 is built from 15 residues. Here the CDR3 reads CASNKAGISGNTIYF. The DNA for the CDR3 is TGTGCCAGTAATAAAGCAGGGATTTCTGGAAACACCATATATTTT.

This clone was observed a few times. The J gene is TRBJ1-2, the V gene TRBV7-9; 10 bases map to TRBD1. Trimming took 8 bases from V and 1 from J; bases not matched to a gene: 1. Looked up from germline, CDR1 is SEHNR and CDR2 is FQNEAQ (reference sequence). The CDR3 spans 13 residues. The CDR3: CASRDRGNYGYTF. The DNA of the CDR3 is TGTGCCAGCCGGGACAGGGGTAACTATGGCTACACCTTC.

This clone was observed a few times. The chain uses TRBV5-1 and TRBJ2-5, with D possibly being TRBD2 (7 bases). Deletions cut 4 bases from V and 3 bases from J, with 16 bases between. The CDR3 consists of 15 residues. Germline CDR1 SGHRS, CDR2 YFSETQ. For the CDR3, the DNA is TGCGCCAGCAGCGGCCGGGGGGCCCGCGAAGAGACCCAGTACTTC. This sequence encodes CASSGRGAREETQYF.

The gene calls are TRBV10-3 and TRBJ2-2; D is unclear. Germline CDR1 ENHRY, CDR2 SYGVKD. The CDR3 is made up of 14 amino acids. Trimming removed 6 bases from V and 1 base from J, with 9 bases in between. DNA of the CDR3: TGTGCCATCAGCGAACACAAGAACACCGGGGAGCTGTTTTTT. Protein product: CAISEHKNTGELFF.

V is TRBV6-1 and J is TRBJ1-2, with 9 bases that match TRBD1. J gave up 4 bases and V 1 base, and 4 bases lay outside the gene matches. CDR1 and CDR2 from the germline V gene are MNHNS and SASEGT. The CDR3 loop spans 15 amino acids. The CDR3 nucleotides are TGTGCCAGCAGTGAAGAACAGGGGGCGACCTATGGCTACACCTTC. This translates into CASSEEQGATYGYTF.

The table lists this clone with a few counts. The V gene is TRBV30, the J gene TRBJ2-1; unclear D gene. Deletions cut 0 bases from V and 10 bases from J, with 10 bases between. Germline values: CDR1 GTSNPN, CDR2 SVGIG (reference sequence). This CDR3 has 12 residues. This chain's CDR3 is CAWSVGPREQFF. CDR3 bases: TGTGCCTGGAGTGTAGGCCCGCGGGAGCAGTTCTTC.

This clone was picked up a small number of times. The V and J genes are TRBV27 and TRBJ2-3; 14 bases are a match to TRBD2. V was pared by 3 bases and J by 5 bases, with 16 bases of the junction left unmatched. Germline CDR1 is MNHEY and CDR2 is SMNVEV (reference sequence). The CDR3 covers 20 residues. CDR3: CASSFIGRSGTSGSKDTQYF. CDR3 nucleotide sequence: TGTGCCAGCAGTTTTATCGGACGTTCGGGGACTAGCGGGAGTAAAGATACGCAGTATTTT.

This clone was seen a few times. The chain employs TRBV2 and TRBJ2-1; D remains ambiguous. Germline assignment: CDR1 SNHLY and CDR2 FYNNEI. The V gene lost 5 bases and the J gene lost 10 bases, with 9 bases spanning the gap. This CDR3 is 11 amino acids long. The CDR3 DNA follows: TGTGCCAGCAGTCCTTCCGGGGAGCAGTTCTTC. Translated: CASSPSGEQFF.

The chain joins TRBV6-1 to TRBJ2-2; 8 nucleotides line up with TRBD1. Per germline, CDR1 MNHNS and CDR2 SASEGT. The CDR3 has 14 amino acids. The V segment lost 7 bases and the J segment 6 bases; nucleotides outside the gene matches: 7. CDR3 nucleotide sequence: TGTGCCAGCAACTCAGGGGGCGTCCCCGGGGAGCTGTTTTTT. Translation: CASNSGGVPGELFF.

The V and J genes are TRBV5-4 and TRBJ2-2; 9 nucleotides match TRBD1. This CDR3 contains 16 residues. V lost 3 bases and J lost 5; bases outside the gene matches: 8. Per germline, CDR1 SGHNT and CDR2 YYREEE (reference sequence). In DNA, the CDR3 is TGTGCCAGCAGCTCACAGGGGGCGCCGGTGACCGGGGAGCTGTTTTTT. The encoded protein is CASSSQGAPVTGELFF.

The rearrangement links TRBV2 to TRBJ1-4; 9 bases line up with TRBD1. The germline gives CDR1 SNHLY, CDR2 FYNNEI. V dropped 6 bases and J dropped 6; count of bases not matched to a gene: 8. The CDR3 spans 15 residues. The CDR3 here is CASSEQGAKDEKLFF. CDR3 bases: TGTGCCAGCAGCGAACAGGGGGCTAAAGATGAAAAACTGTTTTTT.

This clone was counted between two and nine times. The chain links TRBV4-1 to TRBJ2-1, with D possibly being TRBD2 (5 bases). Germline V gives CDR1 MGHRA, CDR2 YSYEKL. The CDR3 length is 16 residues. V lost 3 bases and J lost 0, with 12 bases in between. The CDR3 DNA follows: TGCGCCAGCAGCCAGGGTTTAGGGAGCTCCTACAATGAGCAGTTCTTC. Protein sequence: CASSQGLGSSYNEQFF.

The chain carries TRBV29-1 and TRBJ2-1, with 7 bases lining up with TRBD2. Trimming took 4 bases from V and 9 from J; bases not matched to a gene: 15. Germline V gene lookup returns CDR1 SQVTM and CDR2 ANQGSEA. CDR3 length equals 15 residues. CDR3 in DNA: TGCAGCGTTGGTTTTAAGACTAGCTATTTGGGTGAGCAGTTCTTC. This encodes CSVGFKTSYLGEQFF.

This clone was counted between two and nine times. The CDR3 nucleotides read TGCGCCAGCAGCCAAGATCGACAGGGGCTACCCTATGGCTACACCTTC. Its protein product is CASSQDRQGLPYGYTF. The chain combines TRBV4-3 with TRBJ1-2; 8 nucleotides match TRBD1. The V and J ends lost 0 bases and 4 bases, in that order; junction bases with no gene match: 7. The CDR3 loop spans 16 amino acids. Germline V gene lookup returns CDR1 LGHNA and CDR2 YSLEER.

The chain uses TRBV7-9 and TRBJ2-1; D is unresolved. CDR3 length: 13 residues. The ends were cut back, 5 bases at V and 10 bases at J, with 15 bases in the middle. Germline V gene data show CDR1 as SEHNR and CDR2 as FQNEAQ (reference sequence). DNA of the CDR3: TGTGCCAGCAGCCTAGGGCAATCAGAAGAGCAGTTCTTC. Encoded protein: CASSLGQSEEQFF.

The table lists this clone with a few counts. The chain employs TRBV6-1 and TRBJ2-1; 9 nucleotides agree with TRBD2. The CDR3 runs 15 residues. With V trimmed by 3 bases and J by 4 bases, 4 bases remained unmatched. CDR1 is MNHNS, CDR2 SASEGT, per germline. This chain's CDR3 is CASSESAGGYNEQFF. The CDR3 nucleotides are TGTGCCAGCAGTGAGTCGGCGGGAGGGTACAATGAGCAGTTCTTC.

The V gene is TRBV6-6, the J gene TRBJ1-6; D gene uncertain. Germline CDR1 MNHNY, CDR2 SVGAGI (reference sequence). The CDR3 length is 14 residues. The V gene lost 4 bases and the J gene lost 7 bases, with 11 bases spanning the gap. CDR3 coding DNA: TGTGCCAGCAGTTTATCCGGGAAAAATTCACCCCTCCACTTT. Translating gives CASSLSGKNSPLHF.

The V call is TRBV9, the J call TRBJ1-6; D possibly corresponds to TRBD1 (5 bases). Trimming took off 0 bases at V and 3 bases at J, with 10 bases between the two ends. Germline V gene sequence: CDR1 SGDLS, CDR2 YYNGEE. The length of the CDR3 is 16 residues. CDR3 sequence (DNA): TGTGCCAGCAGCGTAGGGGGGGAGTACTATAATTCACCCCTCCACTTT. Its protein product is CASSVGGEYYNSPLHF.